This TCR beta chain was captured in a study of T cell responses to AZD1222 COVID-19 vaccine. Some clones are missing from TCRdb's copy, which holds only in-frame ones; the method was immunoSEQ multiplex PCR. The table records some 110,000 clones, over 90% of them present only once. Germline V gives CDR1 KGHSH, CDR2 LQKENI. This CDR3 contains 18 residues. The J segment lost 4 bases and the V segment lost 1 base, leaving 10 bases of the junction unmatched. The receptor was derived from an adult in good health. The input for sequencing was peripheral blood, taken on day 0 of AZD1222 vaccination. The chain joins TRBV18 to TRBJ2-6; 7 bases match TRBD1. The CDR3 DNA is TGTGCCAGCTCACCACAGCGACAGGGTTTCACCGGGGCCAACGTCCTGACTTTC. Translated, it gives CASSPQRQGFTGANVLTF.